These 31 T cell receptor beta chains came from one sample sequenced in a study of T-cell reconstitution after alpha-beta-depleted transplantation in children. Construction of the TCRbeta library involved unique molecular identifiers. TCRdb re-called the PCR reads through MiXCR, storing one row per CDR3 protein. The sample lists a few hundred thousand distinct CDR3 sequences; approximately 12% were seen once. Here the sequenced sample was PBMCs, mostly from graft donor cells, taken 360 days after TCRalphabeta/CD19-depleted stem cell transplant. The receptors come from a male patient younger than 18 who had a stem cell transplant for acute myeloid leukemia, so the T cells may come from the graft donor.

This clonotype was detected many times. This chain joins TRBV5-1 and TRBJ2-1; D unresolved. CDR1 is SGHRS, CDR2 YFSETQ, per germline. The CDR3 consists of 14 residues. V dropped 0 bases and J dropped 4 bases, with 8 bases sitting between them. The CDR3 here is CASSLADGYNEQFF. The CDR3 nucleotides read TGCGCCAGCAGCTTGGCAGACGGATACAATGAGCAGTTCTTC.

Only a few counts were recorded for this clonotype. The chain couples TRBV7-2 to TRBJ1-5; TRBD1 might be the D (6 bases). CDR1 is SGHTA and CDR2 is FQGNSA in the germline V gene. The length of the CDR3 is 15 residues. Trimming left V 2 bases short and J 2 bases short, with 10 bases between. The CDR3 region is CASSLSGAGNQPQHF. The CDR3, as DNA: TGTGCCAGCAGCTTATCAGGGGCTGGCAATCAGCCCCAGCATTTT.

The sample holds many counts of this clonotype. The chain is built from TRBV7-6 and TRBJ1-2, with D perhaps matching TRBD1 (5 bases). Deletions cut 1 base from V and 2 bases from J, with 8 bases between. The CDR3 covers 14 residues. Germline loops: CDR1 SGHVS, CDR2 FNYEAQ. The CDR3 protein is CASSLDEGNYGYTF. CDR3 nucleotide sequence: TGTGCCAGCAGCTTAGACGAGGGGAACTATGGCTACACCTTC.

This clonotype was observed a handful of times. The genes are TRBV21-1 and TRBJ1-4; the table's TRBD1 call for D was not verified on the DNA. TRBV21-1 is flagged as a pseudogene. This CDR3 has 15 amino acids. CDR3 DNA: TGTGCCAGCAGCACGGGACAGGGGAAGGGAGAAAAACTGTTTTTT. Translated, it gives CASSTGQGKGEKLFF.

A single count supports this clonotype. V usage is TRBV20-1 and J usage is TRBJ2-1, with 10 bases fitting TRBD2. The V and J ends lost 5 bases and 1 base, in that order; junction bases with no gene match: 11. This CDR3 has 17 residues. Per the germline V gene, CDR1 is DFQATT and CDR2 is SNEGSKA (reference sequence). CDR3 amino acids: CSARGLAGASSYNEQFF. In DNA form, the CDR3 reads TGCAGTGCTCGGGGGCTAGCGGGAGCGTCGTCCTACAATGAGCAGTTCTTC.

This clonotype was counted many times. V and J are TRBV28 and TRBJ2-7; no reliable D call. CDR1 and CDR2 from the germline V gene are MDHEN and SYDVKM. The V end was cut by 5 bases, the J end by 1 base, with 18 bases between. The CDR3 is 16 residues long. Here the CDR3 DNA reads TGTGCCAGCAGTCCGACAACCCTGTCTCGGTCCTACGAGCAGTACTTC. Translation gives CASSPTTLSRSYEQYF.

This clonotype turned up a few times. CDR3 nucleotide sequence: TGTGCCAGCAGCCAAAGGCCTCTGAGGGATACGCAGTATTTT. This encodes CASSQRPLRDTQYF. The genes are TRBV4-2 and TRBJ2-3, with D hard to call. The CDR3 sequence is 14 residues long. The germline V and J ends were trimmed by 2 bases and 6 bases, with 12 bases remaining between them. From germline, CDR1 is LGHNA and CDR2 YNFKEQ.

The chain joins TRBV6-2 or TRBV6-3 to TRBJ2-7; D gene unclear. Trimming removed 6 bases at V and 4 bases at J, with 16 bases between. The CDR3 totals 14 residues. CDR1 and CDR2 (germline): MNHEY, SVGEGT. The DNA for the CDR3 is TGTGCCAGCAGGGACGTGCTGGGGAAATACGAGCAGTACTTC. Translating gives CASRDVLGKYEQYF.

This clonotype was counted only a few times. V and J are TRBV29-1 and TRBJ2-3; D may be TRBD1 or TRBD2 (6 bases each). Trimming cost V 4 bases and J 0 bases, with 14 bases left between them. Germline V lookup: CDR1 SQVTM, CDR2 ANQGSEA. The CDR3 totals 15 residues. Here the CDR3 reads CSVVVGGLSTDTQYF. CDR3 coding DNA: TGCAGCGTTGTTGTTGGGGGGCTGAGCACAGATACGCAGTATTTT.

The chain links TRBV27 to TRBJ2-7; D remains unclear. With 7 bases removed from V and 0 bases from J, the gap between germline ends came to 10 bases. The germline V gene has CDR1 MNHEY and CDR2 SMNVEV (reference sequence). The length of the CDR3 is 13 residues. CDR3 residues: CASTSLSSYEQYF. The CDR3 nucleotides are TGTGCCAGCACGAGCCTGAGCTCCTACGAGCAGTACTTC.

In this sample, this clonotype turned up many times. The chain combines TRBV12-3 or TRBV12-4 with TRBJ1-6, with TRBD1 identical over 7 bases. This CDR3 comprises 15 residues. V lost 5 bases, J lost 6 bases, and 7 bases stayed unmatched. The CDR3 loop reads CASSRRDSGNSPLHF. The CDR3 DNA is TGTGCCAGCAGTCGCCGGGACAGTGGTAATTCACCCCTCCACTTT.

In this sample, this clonotype turned up a few times. The V gene is TRBV18, the J gene TRBJ2-3; no clear D gene. The V end was cut by 2 bases, the J end by 4 bases, with 10 bases between. Germline V gene data show CDR1 as KGHSH and CDR2 as LQKENI. CDR3 length: 14 residues. The CDR3 DNA is TGTGCCAGCTCACCAAAAAGGGCCGCAGATACGCAGTATTTT. Its translation: CASSPKRAADTQYF.

The genes are TRBV12-3 or TRBV12-4 and TRBJ2-1; D remains ambiguous. CDR3 length: 12 residues. The ends were cut back, 6 bases at V and 5 bases at J, with 8 bases in the middle. CDR3 region: CASRQVNNEQFF. The CDR3 coding sequence is TGTGCCAGCAGGCAAGTTAACAATGAGCAGTTCTTC.

This chain links TRBV15 with TRBJ2-1; 9 nucleotides align to TRBD2. The V segment lost 5 bases and the J segment 0 bases; nucleotides outside the gene matches: 11. This CDR3 has 18 residues. From germline, CDR1 is LNHNV and CDR2 YYDKDF (reference sequence). The CDR3: CATSGRKFSGSSYNEQFF. In nucleotides, the CDR3 is TGTGCCACCAGCGGCCGAAAGTTTAGCGGGAGCTCCTACAATGAGCAGTTCTTC.

V and J are TRBV7-9 and TRBJ2-7; weak D call: TRBD1 (6 bases). CDR3 size: 15 residues. V was shortened by 4 bases and J by 7 bases, with 20 bases between the two germline ends. From germline, CDR1 is SEHNR and CDR2 FQNEAQ (reference sequence). The CDR3 DNA reads as TGTGCCAGCAGCTACATGGACAGTCCGCCGGGGGAGCAGTACTTC. Translating it yields CASSYMDSPPGEQYF.

V gene TRBV12-3 or TRBV12-4 combines with J gene TRBJ2-1; 13 bases line up with TRBD2. The CDR3 extends over 17 amino acids. The V and J ends lost 3 bases and 6 bases, in that order; junction bases with no gene match: 8. The CDR3 nucleotides read TGTGCCAGCAGTTTGAGAGGGGGACTAGCGGGATCCAATGAGCAGTTCTTC. Translating it yields CASSLRGGLAGSNEQFF.

This clonotype showed up many times. This rearrangement joins TRBV13 to TRBJ2-7; 8 bases align to TRBD2. The J segment lost 2 bases and the V segment lost 5 bases, leaving 8 bases of the junction unmatched. The CDR3 loop spans 15 amino acids. Germline CDR1 reads PRHDT; CDR2 reads FYEKMQ (reference sequence). CDR3 in amino acids: CASSPSNGRAYEQYF. The CDR3 DNA reads as TGTGCCAGCAGCCCGAGCAACGGGAGGGCCTACGAGCAGTACTTC.

The chain joins TRBV27 to TRBJ2-3; TRBD2 matches at 9 bases. V was pared by 4 bases and J by 8 bases, with 7 bases of the junction left unmatched. CDR3 size: 14 residues. Germline assignment: CDR1 MNHEY and CDR2 SMNVEV (reference sequence). CDR3 sequence reads: CASSSAGGRVTQYF. The CDR3 coding sequence is TGTGCCAGCAGTTCGGCGGGAGGGAGGGTTACGCAGTATTTT.

V is TRBV29-1 and J is TRBJ2-3; tentatively, D is TRBD1 (5 bases). V was trimmed by 5 bases and J by 2 bases, leaving 14 bases between them. Germline-derived CDR1 and CDR2 are SQVTM and ANQGSEA. The CDR3 extends over 14 amino acids. DNA for the CDR3: TGCAGCGTTTTGACAGAAATTTTCACAGATACGCAGTATTTT. The encoded protein is CSVLTEIFTDTQYF.

This clonotype showed up many times. The gene calls are TRBV12-3 or TRBV12-4 and TRBJ2-1; 8 nucleotides agree with TRBD1. V trimming: 8 bases; J trimming: 6 bases; junction bases outside the gene matches: 9. This CDR3 contains 14 residues. The CDR3 DNA follows: TGTGCCAGCCTGTCGGGGACAGGAGGCAATGAGCAGTTCTTC. The encoded protein is CASLSGTGGNEQFF.

The chain combines TRBV12-3 or TRBV12-4 with TRBJ2-1; a weak D match, TRBD1 (5 bases). Trimming cost V 1 base and J 10 bases, with 8 bases left between them. This CDR3 region has 12 residues. DNA of the CDR3: TGTGCCAGCAGTTTAGGGACAACCGAGCAGTTCTTC. It is translated as CASSLGTTEQFF.

The chain recombines TRBV4-3 with TRBJ2-1; the match to TRBD2 covers 7 bases. Per the germline V gene, CDR1 is LGHNA and CDR2 is YSLEER. The junction had 5 bases not matched to a gene; V was cut back by 1 base and J by 2 bases. The length of the CDR3 is 16 residues. The CDR3 loop reads CASSQVPSGTYNEQFF. The CDR3 DNA is TGCGCCAGCAGCCAAGTCCCTAGCGGTACCTACAATGAGCAGTTCTTC.

The chain combines TRBV29-1 with TRBJ2-2, with TRBD2 matching over 8 bases. The J segment lost 7 bases and the V segment lost 8 bases, leaving 12 bases of the junction unmatched. Looked up from germline, CDR1 is SQVTM and CDR2 is ANQGSEA. The CDR3 runs 14 residues. CDR3 in DNA: TGCAGCCCTTTTCCGGGACGGGGGGGCGGGGAGCTGTTTTTT. It yields the protein CSPFPGRGGGELFF.

The V call is TRBV11-2, the J call TRBJ1-1; no clear D gene. The CDR3 contains 18 residues. V shed 5 bases and J shed 4 bases, with 26 bases lying between them. Germline assignment: CDR1 SGHAT and CDR2 FQNNGV. CDR3 sequence (DNA): TGTGCCAGCAGCCTACTTATCCTAAGACCTCCACCCCGCACTGAAGCTTTCTTT. Translated, it gives CASSLLILRPPPRTEAFF.

J is TRBJ2-1 and V is TRBV4-3, with D perhaps being TRBD1 or TRBD2 (5 bases each). CDR1 and CDR2 from the germline V gene are LGHNA and YSLEER. This CDR3 comprises 17 residues. V gave up 0 bases and J gave up 5 bases, with 17 bases separating them. The CDR3: CASSQDFRDPVDNEQFF. The CDR3, as DNA: TGCGCCAGCAGCCAAGATTTTCGGGACCCGGTAGACAATGAGCAGTTCTTC.

The chain carries TRBV7-3 and TRBJ1-2, with unresolved D. V lost 1 base to trimming and J lost 8 bases, with 8 bases between them. CDR1 is SGHTA, CDR2 FQGTGA, per germline. The CDR3 runs 12 residues. CDR3 protein: CASSLRLSGYTF. As DNA, the CDR3 is TGTGCCAGCAGCTTAAGACTGTCCGGCTACACCTTC.

For this clonotype: Here the CDR3 omits its conserved ending phenylalanine or tryptophan, so a read error is the likely source. This rearrangement joins TRBV4-2 to TRBJ2-1; D ambiguous. The germline V gene encodes CDR1 LGHNA and CDR2 YNFKEQ. CDR3 length equals 16 residues. With 1 base removed from V and 0 bases from J, the gap between germline ends came to 10 bases. CDR3 residues: CASSQAAYSSYNEQFC. Here the CDR3 DNA reads TGTGCCAGCAGCCAAGCGGCGTATAGCTCCTACAATGAGCAGTTCTGC.

This clonotype has a handful of counts. The genes are TRBV20-1 and TRBJ2-7, with a possible D match to TRBD1 (5 bases). Looked up from germline, CDR1 is DFQATT and CDR2 is SNEGSKA (reference sequence). The CDR3 totals 15 residues. Trimming removed 3 bases at V and 2 bases at J, with 17 bases between. CDR3 nucleotides: TGCAGTGCTAGGGCTCAGGGCGCGGTCGCCTACGAGCAGTACTTC. Translating gives CSARAQGAVAYEQYF.

The rearrangement uses TRBV29-1 and TRBJ2-5; D might be TRBD1 (6 bases). The CDR3 contains 14 residues. Deletions cut 2 bases from V and 1 base from J, with 11 bases between. Germline V gives CDR1 SQVTM, CDR2 ANQGSEA. The CDR3 DNA reads as TGCAGCGTTGAAATGGTGACAGGCCAAGAGACCCAGTACTTC. Amino acid sequence: CSVEMVTGQETQYF. The full variable domain, in which reference TRBV29-1 and TRBJ2-5 provide the parts outside the CDR3, is SAVISQKPSRDICQRGTSLTIQCQVDSQVTMMFWYRQQPGQSLTLIATANQGSEATYESGFVIDKFPISRPNLTFSTLTVSNMSPEDSSIYLCSVEMVTGQETQYFGPGTRLLVL.

V gene TRBV10-3 combines with J gene TRBJ2-3, with a weak D call TRBD2 (5 bases). The germline V and J ends were trimmed by 3 bases and 1 base, with 14 bases remaining between them. The germline V gene has CDR1 ENHRY and CDR2 SYGVKD. This CDR3 has 16 residues. The CDR3 spells CAISDPPGMGTDTQYF. DNA for the CDR3: TGTGCCATCAGTGACCCCCCGGGGATGGGCACAGATACGCAGTATTTT.

The table lists this clonotype with many counts. This chain uses TRBV9 with TRBJ2-1; the D gene is possibly TRBD1 (6 bases). CDR3 length: 13 amino acids. Germline V gene lookup returns CDR1 SGDLS and CDR2 YYNGEE. V was cut by 7 bases and J by 13 bases, with 21 bases left in between. CDR3 sequence reads: CASGDRSSFKQFF. The CDR3 bases are TGTGCCAGCGGCGACAGGAGTAGCTTTAAACAGTTCTTC.